These 22 T cell receptor beta chains came from one sample sequenced in a study of vaccination and CD4 T cells after COVID-19. Oncomine TCR Beta short-read sequencing was applied to DNA from cultured CD4+ T cells. MiXCR was run by TCRdb on the PCR reads, yielding one entry per CDR3 protein. The table lists fewer than 12,000 distinct CDR3 sequences, 55% to 60% of them singletons. Treatment defined: 10-day PBMC culture with coronavirus spike peptide pools or control peptides (ViraFEST assay). The antigens these receptors bind are not known. The sample consisted of CD4+ T cells from blood, cultured in vitro. The receptors come from a human donor who had recovered from COVID-19.

This clonotype showed up just a few times. V usage is TRBV20-1 and J usage is TRBJ2-5; tentative D call: TRBD2 (5 bases). The CDR3 spans 11 residues. Looked up from germline, CDR1 is DFQATT and CDR2 is SNEGSKA (reference sequence). V lost 5 bases and J lost 5, with 9 bases in between. CDR3 nucleotides: TGCAGTGCTCCCTCGGGGGAGACCCAGTACTTC. The encoded protein is CSAPSGETQYF.

This clonotype was picked up a small number of times. The chain carries TRBV11-2 and TRBJ2-7, with D perhaps TRBD2 (5 bases). Germline V gene lookup returns CDR1 SGHAT and CDR2 FQNNGV. Trimming removed 3 bases from V and 8 bases from J, with 20 bases in between. The CDR3 is 15 amino acids. This CDR3 reads CASSLVRTSFGKQYF. The CDR3 DNA sequence: TGTGCCAGCAGCTTGGTTAGGACTTCCTTCGGCAAGCAGTACTTC.

This rearrangement joins TRBV12-3 or TRBV12-4 to TRBJ2-7; D tentatively reads TRBD1 or TRBD2 (5 bases each). V was pared by 6 bases and J by 4 bases, with 19 bases between. The CDR3 length is 15 residues. The CDR3 here is CASSGPGGMPYEQYF. The CDR3 region has the DNA TGTGCCAGCAGCGGGCCTGGGGGAATGCCGTACGAGCAGTACTTC.

The chain couples TRBV4-1 to TRBJ1-2, with D unresolved. The length of the CDR3 is 13 residues. CDR1 is MGHRA and CDR2 is YSYEKL in the germline V gene. Trimming cost V 0 bases and J 5 bases, with 7 bases left between them. The CDR3 DNA follows: TGCGCCAGCAGCCAAGAGGCGGATTATGGCTACACCTTC. Its translation: CASSQEADYGYTF.

The V gene is TRBV28, the J gene TRBJ2-7; the match to TRBD1 covers 7 bases. V shed 5 bases, J shed 7 bases, and the junction held 14 bases outside the gene matches. Germline CDR1 and CDR2: MDHEN and SYDVKM. This CDR3 comprises 15 residues. The CDR3 reads CASSSTNDRAGEQYF. CDR3 nucleotide sequence: TGTGCCAGCAGTAGTACGAACGACAGGGCTGGGGAGCAGTACTTC.

This clonotype was observed a few times. The CDR3 coding sequence is TGTGCCAGCAGTGATGGGGGGGGCACAGATACGCAGTATTTT. Translation: CASSDGGGTDTQYF. The chain employs TRBV6-1 and TRBJ2-3, with 7 bases that match TRBD2. V shed 3 bases and J 1 base; nucleotides not matched to a gene: 1. CDR3 size: 14 residues. CDR1 MNHNS and CDR2 SASEGT come from the germline V gene.

This chain joins TRBV14 and TRBJ1-1, with D perhaps TRBD1 (6 bases). Germline assignment: CDR1 SGHDN and CDR2 FVKESK. This CDR3 comprises 15 residues. V was pared by 3 bases and J by 1 base, with 12 bases between. The chain's CDR3 is CASSQLGRGNTEAFF. CDR3 bases: TGTGCCAGCAGCCAGCTGGGCAGGGGGAACACTGAAGCTTTCTTT.

This clonotype was observed a handful of times. This chain uses TRBV7-8 with TRBJ1-6; D call uncertain. The CDR3 runs 16 residues. The V gene's germline CDR1 is SGHVS and CDR2 FQNEAQ. Trimming took off 5 bases at V and 0 bases at J, with 11 bases between the two ends. The DNA of the CDR3 is TGTGCCAGCAGCCCTCAAGCGAGCTCCTATAATTCACCCCTCCACTTT. Its protein product is CASSPQASSYNSPLHF.

Concerning this clonotype: A junction boundary mismatches the germline segment, possibly from a read error. The chain uses TRBV10-3 and TRBJ1-6, with D uncertain. The length of the CDR3 is 13 residues. Germline V gene data show CDR1 as ENHRY and CDR2 as SYGVKD. CDR3 region: CAISAAVDSPLHF. CDR3 nucleotide sequence: TGTGCCATCAGTGCGGCGGTAGATTCCCCCCTCCACTTT.

V gene TRBV20-1 combines with J gene TRBJ2-2, with 7 bases that match TRBD2. This CDR3 is built from 17 residues. Germline V gives CDR1 DFQATT, CDR2 SNEGSKA (reference sequence). J was trimmed by 0 bases and V by 0 bases; bases with no gene match: 7. This CDR3 reads CSARDLREGANTGELFF. The CDR3 region has the DNA TGCAGTGCTAGAGATTTGAGGGAGGGTGCGAACACCGGGGAGCTGTTTTTT.

The CDR3 is CASSQDFGASGNTIYF. The CDR3 DNA sequence: TGTGCCAGCAGCCAAGATTTCGGGGCCTCTGGAAACACCATATATTTT. The chain combines TRBV4-2 with TRBJ1-3; tentative D call: TRBD1 (5 bases). The germline V and J ends were trimmed by 0 bases and 0 bases, with 9 bases remaining between them. Germline V gene data show CDR1 as LGHNA and CDR2 as YNFKEQ. The CDR3 has 16 amino acids.

The chain uses TRBV6-2 or TRBV6-3 and TRBJ1-5; 7 nucleotides agree with TRBD1. Per germline, CDR1 MNHEY and CDR2 SVGEGT. The CDR3 sequence is 16 residues long. Trimming at V came to 7 bases and at J to 0 bases, leaving 9 bases not matched to a gene. Written as DNA, the CDR3 is TGTGCCAGCACCGATAGACAGGGAAATAGCAATCAGCCCCAGCATTTT. It translates to CASTDRQGNSNQPQHF.

This clonotype was observed a handful of times. The chain carries TRBV6-1 and TRBJ1-2; D may be TRBD1 (6 bases). Between the trimmed V and J ends, which lost 4 bases and 4 bases, there was a span of 13 bases. CDR1 is MNHNS and CDR2 is SASEGT in the germline V gene. This CDR3 region has 14 residues. The CDR3: CASSVQGRGYGYTF. The CDR3 DNA is TGTGCCAGCAGTGTACAGGGTCGGGGCTATGGCTACACCTTC.

The chain combines TRBV5-4 with TRBJ2-3; the D gene is possibly TRBD1 (6 bases). The CDR3 consists of 17 residues. Germline CDR1 is SGHNT and CDR2 is YYREEE (reference sequence). With 0 bases removed from V and 2 bases from J, the gap between germline ends came to 16 bases. Here the CDR3 DNA reads TGTGCCAGCAGCTTGGGAGGACAGCGTCCCCCCACAGATACGCAGTATTTT. This encodes CASSLGGQRPPTDTQYF.

J is TRBJ2-1 and V is TRBV6-5; D possibly corresponds to TRBD2 (7 bases). Germline CDR1 and CDR2: MNHEY and SVGAGI. The CDR3 extends over 14 amino acids. The V end was cut by 4 bases, the J end by 8 bases, with 15 bases between. CDR3 protein: CASSFGGAIDEQFF. Here the CDR3 DNA reads TGTGCCAGCAGTTTTGGGGGGGCGATAGATGAGCAGTTCTTC.

The V call is TRBV5-1, the J call TRBJ1-6; the D is unclear. Trimming cost V 3 bases and J 11 bases, with 18 bases left between them. Germline assignment: CDR1 SGHRS and CDR2 YFSETQ. The CDR3 sequence is 15 residues long. The CDR3 is CASSYSGSTLAPLHF. In DNA, the CDR3 is TGCGCCAGCAGCTACTCGGGGAGTACGCTGGCACCCCTCCACTTT.

This clonotype has more than one count but fewer than ten. V usage is TRBV7-2 and J usage is TRBJ1-5; D not resolved. Germline CDR1 SGHTA, CDR2 FQGNSA. Trimming took 5 bases from V and 7 from J, leaving 12 bases between them. The CDR3 extends over 13 amino acids. The CDR3 reads CASSPEDVQPQHF. CDR3 DNA sequence: TGTGCCAGCAGCCCCGAAGATGTGCAGCCCCAGCATTTT.

The CDR3 DNA is TGTGCCAGCACCCCAAGCGGGGGGGCGTATACGCAGTATTTT. Translation: CASTPSGGAYTQYF. The chain has TRBV6-1 and TRBJ2-3; TRBD2 agrees at 10 bases. Germline trimming cut 7 bases from V and 7 bases from J; bases unmatched to any gene: 8. The length of the CDR3 is 14 residues. The germline V gene has CDR1 MNHNS and CDR2 SASEGT.

This clonotype was counted between two and nine times. V is TRBV15 and J is TRBJ2-2; 8 positions agree with TRBD1. V shed 9 bases, J shed 2 bases, and the junction held 8 bases outside the gene matches. This CDR3 has 15 residues. Germline-derived CDR1 and CDR2 are LNHNV and YYDKDF (reference sequence). The DNA for the CDR3 is TGTGCCACGAGAGGGGGGACAGGAAACACCGGGGAGCTGTTTTTT. This gives the protein CATRGGTGNTGELFF.

CDR3 sequence: CSARTGIDTQYF. CDR3 DNA sequence: TGCAGTGCTCGTACGGGAATAGATACGCAGTATTTT. The rearrangement links TRBV20-1 to TRBJ2-3; a weak D match, TRBD2 (5 bases). The germline gives CDR1 DFQATT, CDR2 SNEGSKA (reference sequence). The CDR3 consists of 12 residues. V was cut by 5 bases and J by 5 bases, with 11 bases left in between.

The genes are TRBV7-8 and TRBJ1-2; 8 bases agree with TRBD1. V shed 2 bases, J shed 8 bases, and the junction held 4 bases outside the gene matches. From germline, CDR1 is SGHVS and CDR2 FQNEAQ. This CDR3 has 13 residues. The CDR3 DNA reads TGTGCCAGCAGCTTACAGGGGGCGAAAGGCTACACCTTC. It is translated as CASSLQGAKGYTF. The full variable domain, in which reference TRBV7-8 and TRBJ1-2 provide the parts outside the CDR3, is GAGVSQSPRYKVAKRGQDVALRCDPISGHVSLFWYQQALGQGPEFLTYFQNEAQLDKSGLPSDRFFAERPEGSVSTLKIQRTQQEDSAVYLCASSLQGAKGYTFGSGTRLTVV.

This chain links TRBV20-1 with TRBJ1-2; no definite D call. Trimming shortened V by 6 bases and J by 2 bases, and 13 bases separated the two germline ends. This CDR3 comprises 13 residues. Germline values: CDR1 DFQATT, CDR2 SNEGSKA (reference sequence). CDR3 residues: CSATRAGNYGYTF. In nucleotides, the CDR3 is TGCAGTGCCACAAGGGCGGGGAACTATGGCTACACCTTC.